The 9 T cell receptor beta chains presented below share a single source sample, sequenced in a study of vaccination effects on CD4 cells after COVID-19. The method was immunoSEQ multiplex PCR; TCRdb's version includes in-frame clones alone and lacks a portion of them. The repertoire holds around 20,000 clones, with 70% as singletons. Their antigen targets remain unknown. Within the ViraFEST assay, antigen-specific CD4+ T cells underwent expansion with viral peptide pools prior to sequencing. The culture ran for 10 days before CD4+ T cells were isolated. Here the sequenced sample was CD4+ T cells from PBMCs cultured with HCoV-229E spike peptides, taken before COVID-19 vaccination. The origin of the receptors is a human donor who received a COVID-19 vaccine.

This chain uses TRBV7-2 with TRBJ2-1; 13 bases agree with TRBD2. Germline CDR1 reads SGHTA; CDR2 reads FQGNSA. V lost 3 bases and J lost 6; bases outside the gene matches: 2. The CDR3 has 15 amino acids. CDR3 in amino acids: CASSFRLAGGNEQFF. For the CDR3, the DNA is TGTGCCAGCAGCTTCCGACTAGCGGGAGGCAATGAGCAGTTCTTC.

The chain employs TRBV18 and TRBJ2-3; D possibly corresponds to TRBD2 (5 bases). V was clipped by 0 bases and J by 0 bases, with 19 bases between them. This CDR3 has 19 amino acids. Germline lookup yields CDR1 KGHSH and CDR2 LQKENI. This chain's CDR3 is CASSPPGSQRKDSTDTQYF. The CDR3 coding sequence is TGTGCCAGCTCACCACCGGGTTCCCAGCGGAAAGATAGCACAGATACGCAGTATTTT.

V is TRBV19 and J is TRBJ2-6; D ambiguous. Germline lookup yields CDR1 LNHDA and CDR2 SQIVND (reference sequence). With 5 bases removed from V and 0 bases from J, the gap between germline ends came to 5 bases. The CDR3 sequence is 14 residues long. The CDR3 loop is CASSGDSGANVLTF. DNA for the CDR3: TGTGCCAGTAGTGGAGACTCTGGGGCCAACGTCCTGACTTTC.

The chain has TRBV19 and TRBJ1-2; TRBD1 might be the D (5 bases). Germline loops: CDR1 LNHDA, CDR2 SQIVND (reference sequence). The CDR3 spans 17 residues. The ends were cut back, 4 bases at V and 2 bases at J, with 20 bases in the middle. The CDR3 is CASSTPGLSHRNYGYTF. The CDR3, as DNA: TGTGCCAGTAGTACACCGGGACTCTCCCACCGGAACTATGGCTACACCTTC.

The chain has TRBV27 and TRBJ1-2; TRBD1 might be the D (5 bases). This CDR3 region has 13 residues. CDR1 and CDR2 (germline): MNHEY, SMNVEV (reference sequence). V was pared by 6 bases and J by 5 bases, with 13 bases between. The CDR3 DNA reads TGTGCCAGCAGCCCCCGGGGCAAATATGGCTACACCTTC. Its translation: CASSPRGKYGYTF.

This clone showed up just once. The CDR3 sequence is CASSFLAGGFTDTQYF. Written as DNA, the CDR3 is TGTGCCAGCAGCTTCTTAGCGGGAGGATTCACAGATACGCAGTATTTT. The genes are TRBV7-9 and TRBJ2-3; 10 nucleotides align to TRBD2. The ends lost 3 bases at V and 2 bases at J; junction bases unmatched: 5. Germline-derived CDR1 and CDR2 are SEHNR and FQNEAQ (reference sequence). This CDR3 has 16 amino acids.

The rearrangement links TRBV6-1 to TRBJ1-4; no firm D call. Trimming shortened V by 2 bases and J by 5 bases, and 12 bases separated the two germline ends. CDR3 length equals 15 residues. Germline V gives CDR1 MNHNS, CDR2 SASEGT. This chain's CDR3 is CASSEMSSGNEKLFF. The CDR3 nucleotides read TGTGCCAGCAGTGAAATGAGTTCGGGGAATGAAAAACTGTTTTTT.

The rearrangement uses TRBV7-9 and TRBJ2-1; D gene unclear. V was trimmed by 0 bases and J by 4 bases, leaving 4 bases between them. CDR1 is SEHNR, CDR2 FQNEAQ, per germline (reference sequence). CDR3 length equals 13 residues. The CDR3 DNA reads as TGTGCCAGCAGCTTAGCGATTTACAATGAGCAGTTCTTC. This encodes CASSLAIYNEQFF.

The chain recombines TRBV19 with TRBJ1-2; TRBD1 matches 9 bases. Germline CDR1 reads LNHDA; CDR2 reads SQIVND (reference sequence). V was pared by 5 bases and J by 4 bases, with 11 bases of the junction left unmatched. The CDR3 is made up of 16 amino acids. The CDR3 nucleotides are TGTGCCAGTAGTGTCACCGACAGGGGGTATATCTATGGCTACACCTTC. Protein sequence: CASSVTDRGYIYGYTF.